Presented here are 18 T cell receptor beta chains from one specimen sequenced in a study of metastatic and nonmetastatic thyroid tumors. MiXCR was used by TCRdb to re-call the PCR reads. The data show tens of thousands of clones, 25% to 30% seen once. There were no patients who had received any treatment before thyroid surgery. Sequencing used blood. These receptors came from a male donor with papillary thyroid cancer or a benign thyroid nodule (not recorded which). Some clones in this sample may be carry-over from other donors' samples.

This clone has ten or more counts. The chain is built from TRBV5-5 and TRBJ1-5, with TRBD1 identical over 8 bases. The trim removed 1 base at V and 6 bases at J, leaving 0 bases unmatched. The length of the CDR3 is 13 residues. Germline V gene lookup returns CDR1 SGHKS and CDR2 YYEKEE (reference sequence). CDR3 in DNA: TGTGCCAGCAGCTTGACAGGGGGTCAGCCCCAGCATTTT. As protein: CASSLTGGQPQHF.

This clone was observed many times. This chain links TRBV15 with TRBJ1-4, with a weak D call TRBD1 (6 bases). V lost 0 bases and J lost 0, with 8 bases in between. This CDR3 has 16 amino acids. Germline values: CDR1 LNHNV, CDR2 YYDKDF (reference sequence). The CDR3 sequence: CATSRDTGSTNEKLFF. The CDR3 coding sequence is TGTGCCACCAGCAGAGACACAGGGTCAACTAATGAAAAACTGTTTTTT.

Concerning this clone: The junction does not match germline at one end; this may be a read error. CDR3 amino acids: CAGSLVMGGTGLDEQFF. The CDR3 bases are TGTGCCGGCAGCTTAGTCATGGGGGGGACAGGGTTAGATGAGCAGTTCTTC. The chain joins TRBV7-6 to TRBJ2-1; 9 bases are shared with TRBD1. Germline V gene data show CDR1 as SGHVS and CDR2 as FNYEAQ. The CDR3 contains 17 residues.

There are a few counts of this clone. One end of the junction varies from germline; a read error may be responsible. The CDR3 DNA reads TGTGCCAGCAGTCTAGGGACATCCTACGAGCAGCACTTC. It specifies CASSLGTSYEQHF. The genes are TRBV12-3 or TRBV12-4 and TRBJ2-7; possible D gene TRBD1, 6 bases. The CDR3 runs to 13 residues.

This clone has more than one count but fewer than ten. CDR3 DNA: TGTGCCAGTAGTATTAGTAGAATTGCCACCGGGGAGCTGTTTTTT. This sequence encodes CASSISRIATGELFF. This rearrangement joins TRBV19 to TRBJ2-2; D ambiguous. Germline V CDR1 and CDR2: LNHDA, SQIVND (reference sequence). The length of the CDR3 is 15 residues. Trimming took off 3 bases at V and 4 bases at J, with 12 bases between the two ends.

V gene TRBV19 combines with J gene TRBJ1-5; D gene unclear. Trimming took 7 bases from V and 6 from J, leaving 7 bases between them. CDR1 is LNHDA, CDR2 SQIVND, per germline (reference sequence). The CDR3 extends over 11 amino acids. CDR3 DNA sequence: TGTGCCAGTATGGGCAGTCAGCCCCAGCATTTT. Its translation: CASMGSQPQHF.

This clone was counted a few times. The chain recombines TRBV6-5 with TRBJ2-1; 7 bases map to TRBD2. CDR1 and CDR2 from the germline V gene are MNHEY and SVGAGI. The CDR3 covers 19 residues. J was trimmed by 4 bases and V by 7 bases; bases with no gene match: 22. The CDR3 spells CASTQPYGTSVSPYNEQFF. DNA for the CDR3: TGTGCCAGCACCCAACCATATGGTACTAGCGTGAGTCCTTACAATGAGCAGTTCTTC.

This clone was seen at least ten times. The chain links TRBV7-9 to TRBJ2-7; tentatively, D is TRBD2 (5 bases). The V end was cut by 5 bases, the J end by 4 bases, with 12 bases between. Per the germline V gene, CDR1 is SEHNR and CDR2 is FQNEAQ (reference sequence). The length of the CDR3 is 13 residues. The CDR3 loop reads CASSPPRGYEQYF. The CDR3 coding sequence is TGTGCCAGCAGCCCTCCTCGGGGATACGAGCAGTACTTC.

This clone has just a few counts. Distinct nucleotide sequences in the sample also encode this CDR3. The rearrangement uses TRBV28 and TRBJ1-2; maybe TRBD1 (5 bases). The CDR3 runs 11 residues. V was cut by 7 bases and J by 11 bases, with 14 bases left in between. CDR1 is MDHEN and CDR2 is SYDVKM in the germline V gene. The CDR3 region has the DNA TGTGCCAGCATGTTCGGGGGGGGTTACACCTTC. Encoded protein: CASMFGGGYTF.

The sample holds many counts of this clone. The chain joins TRBV6-1 to TRBJ2-1; 12 nucleotides agree with TRBD2. The length of the CDR3 is 15 residues. CDR1 is MNHNS and CDR2 is SASEGT in the germline V gene. Trimming removed 5 bases from V and 8 bases from J; junction bases left unmatched: 7. In DNA, the CDR3 is TGTGCCAGCAGTAATCTAGCGGGAGGGCCCTATGAGCAGTTCTTC. Protein product: CASSNLAGGPYEQFF.

There are many counts of this clone. The gene calls are TRBV5-5 and TRBJ1-5; unclear D gene. Trimming pared 0 bases from V and 7 bases from J, leaving 11 bases between. Germline V CDR1 and CDR2: SGHKS, YYEKEE (reference sequence). This CDR3 is 14 amino acids long. This chain's CDR3 is CASSLDSSPQPQHF. Here the CDR3 DNA reads TGTGCCAGCAGCTTGGACAGCTCCCCCCAGCCCCAGCATTTT.

J is TRBJ2-1 and V is TRBV6-4; tentatively, D is TRBD1 (5 bases). This CDR3 has 14 amino acids. Germline CDR1 is MRHNA and CDR2 is SNTAGT. Trimming took 10 bases from V and 8 from J, leaving 21 bases between them. For the CDR3, the DNA is TGTGCCATTTCCAGGGCTATCTCGTCCCATGAGCAGTTCTTC. This codes for CAISRAISSHEQFF.

The chain joins TRBV11-1 to TRBJ2-1, with TRBD2 identical over 7 bases. The J call may be in error: the DNA end matches TRBJ2-7 better. Germline CDR1 reads SGHAT; CDR2 reads FQDESV (reference sequence). The CDR3 covers 16 residues. The CDR3 sequence is CASSKSRTREENEQYF. CDR3 nucleotides: TGTGCCAGCAGCAAGTCCAGGACTAGAGAAGAAAATGAGCAGTACTTC.

The CDR3 region is CASRVAGANGVEQFF. The CDR3, as DNA: TGTGCCAGCAGGGTAGCGGGGGCAAACGGGGTTGAGCAGTTCTTC. The genes are TRBV28 and TRBJ2-1; 9 positions agree with TRBD2. The ends lost 6 bases at V and 9 bases at J; junction bases unmatched: 12. In germline, CDR1 is MDHEN, CDR2 SYDVKM. The CDR3 loop spans 15 amino acids.

This clone was observed at least ten times. The chain has TRBV3-1 and TRBJ2-6, with no clear D. V was cut by 6 bases and J by 0 bases, with 6 bases left in between. CDR1 and CDR2 (germline): LGHDT, YNNKEL (reference sequence). CDR3 length: 14 residues. The CDR3 nucleotides read TGTGCCAGCAGATTTTACTCTGGGGCCAACGTCCTGACTTTC. This translates into CASRFYSGANVLTF.

Comment on this clone: This may be a read error: a much more frequent sequence differs by one nucleotide. The V call is TRBV7-7, the J call TRBJ2-5; tentative D call: TRBD1 (5 bases). CDR3 length: 15 amino acids. Germline V lookup: CDR1 SSHAT, CDR2 FNYEAQ (reference sequence). The CDR3 loop is CASSFRRGVTETQYF. In DNA form, the CDR3 reads TGTGCTAGCAGCTTTAGAAGGGGCGTGACGGAGACCCAGTACTTC.

There are a few counts of this clone. The gene calls are TRBV6-1 and TRBJ1-2; D is perhaps TRBD1 (6 bases). Trimming removed 6 bases from V and 2 bases from J, with 16 bases in between. The CDR3 runs to 15 residues. The germline V gene encodes CDR1 MNHNS and CDR2 SASEGT. CDR3 bases: TGTGCCAGCAGCCCCGGAAACACAGGGAACTATGGCTACACCTTC. Protein: CASSPGNTGNYGYTF.

The chain uses TRBV12-3 or TRBV12-4 and TRBJ2-2; 10 nucleotides line up with TRBD1. The V segment lost 6 bases and the J segment 5 bases; nucleotides outside the gene matches: 6. There are 15 residues in the CDR3. CDR3 in DNA: TGTGCCAGCAGCCCCCGGACAGGGGGGACCGGGGAGCTGTTTTTT. Its translation is CASSPRTGGTGELFF.